The source of this TCR beta chain is a study of blood T cell repertoires in COVID-19. Some clones are missing from TCRdb's copy, which holds only in-frame ones; the method was immunoSEQ multiplex PCR. The table includes 90,000 to 120,000 clones, under 85% detected once. Trimming pared 0 bases from V and 8 bases from J, leaving 13 bases between. This CDR3 comprises 14 residues. Germline V gene data show CDR1 as ENHRY and CDR2 as SYGVKD. The clonotype originates from a woman in her 70s with acute or convalescent COVID-19. V usage is TRBV10-3 and J usage is TRBJ1-2; D is ambiguous. The sequencing input was peripheral blood. CDR3 loop: CAISESELGGGYTF. The DNA of the CDR3 is TGTGCCATCAGTGAGTCGGAGCTCGGAGGGGGCTACACCTTC.